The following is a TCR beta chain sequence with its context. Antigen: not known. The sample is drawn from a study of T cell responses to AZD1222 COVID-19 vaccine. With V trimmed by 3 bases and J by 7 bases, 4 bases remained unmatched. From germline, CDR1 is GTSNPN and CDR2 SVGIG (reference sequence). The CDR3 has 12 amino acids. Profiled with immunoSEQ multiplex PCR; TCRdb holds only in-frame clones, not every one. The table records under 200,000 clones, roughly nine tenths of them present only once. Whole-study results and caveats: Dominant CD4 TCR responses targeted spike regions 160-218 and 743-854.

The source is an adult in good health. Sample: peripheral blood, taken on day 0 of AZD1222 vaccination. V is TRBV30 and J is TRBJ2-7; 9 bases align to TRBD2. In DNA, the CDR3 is TGTGCCTGGAGAGCCCTAGCGGGGGAGCAGTACTTC. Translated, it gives CAWRALAGEQYF.